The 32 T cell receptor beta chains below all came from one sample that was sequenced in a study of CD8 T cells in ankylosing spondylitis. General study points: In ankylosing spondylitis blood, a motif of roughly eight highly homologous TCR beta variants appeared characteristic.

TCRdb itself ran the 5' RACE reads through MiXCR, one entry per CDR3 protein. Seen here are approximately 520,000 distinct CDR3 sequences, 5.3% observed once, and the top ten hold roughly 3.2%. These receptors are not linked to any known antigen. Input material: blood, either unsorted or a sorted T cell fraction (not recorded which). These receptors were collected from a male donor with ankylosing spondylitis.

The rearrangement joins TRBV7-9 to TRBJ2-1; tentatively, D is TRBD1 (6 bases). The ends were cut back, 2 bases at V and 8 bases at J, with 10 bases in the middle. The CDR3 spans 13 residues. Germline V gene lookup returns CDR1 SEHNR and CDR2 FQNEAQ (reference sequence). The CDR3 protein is CASSLSRGYEQFF. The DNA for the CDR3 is TGTGCCAGCAGCTTATCCAGGGGCTATGAGCAGTTCTTC.

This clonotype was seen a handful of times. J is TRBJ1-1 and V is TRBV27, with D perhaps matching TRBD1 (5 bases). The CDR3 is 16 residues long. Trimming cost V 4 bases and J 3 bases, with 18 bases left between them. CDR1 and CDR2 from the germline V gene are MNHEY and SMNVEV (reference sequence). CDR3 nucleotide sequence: TGTGCCAGCAGTTCCCTTGGGGGGGTTAGTGACACTGAAGCTTTCTTT. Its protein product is CASSSLGGVSDTEAFF.

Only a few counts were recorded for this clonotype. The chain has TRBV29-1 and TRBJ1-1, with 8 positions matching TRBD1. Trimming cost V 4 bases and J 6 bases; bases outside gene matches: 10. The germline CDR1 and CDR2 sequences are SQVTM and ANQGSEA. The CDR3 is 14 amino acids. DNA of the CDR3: TGCAGCGTTGGGCAGGGGGCTCAAAACGCTGAAGCTTTCTTT. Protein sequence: CSVGQGAQNAEAFF.

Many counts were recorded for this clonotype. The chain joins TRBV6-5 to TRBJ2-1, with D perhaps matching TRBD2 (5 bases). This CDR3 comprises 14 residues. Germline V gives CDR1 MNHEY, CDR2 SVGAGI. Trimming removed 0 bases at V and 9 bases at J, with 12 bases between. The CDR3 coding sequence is TGTGCCAGCAGTTACTCCCCCGTACGGGGTGAGCAGTTCTTC. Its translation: CASSYSPVRGEQFF.

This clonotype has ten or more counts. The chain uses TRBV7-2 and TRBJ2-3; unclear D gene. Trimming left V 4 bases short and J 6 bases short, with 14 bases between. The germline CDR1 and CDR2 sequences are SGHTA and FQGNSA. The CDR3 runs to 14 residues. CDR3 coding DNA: TGTGCCAGCAGCTCAGAGATTGGTAGGGATACGCAGTATTTT. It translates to CASSSEIGRDTQYF.

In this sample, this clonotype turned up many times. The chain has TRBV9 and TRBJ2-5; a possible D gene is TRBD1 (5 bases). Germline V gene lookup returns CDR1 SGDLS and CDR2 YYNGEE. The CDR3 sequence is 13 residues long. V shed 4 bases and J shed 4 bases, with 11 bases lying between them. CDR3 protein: CASSPGPSETQYF. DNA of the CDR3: TGTGCCAGCAGCCCAGGGCCCTCAGAGACCCAGTACTTC.

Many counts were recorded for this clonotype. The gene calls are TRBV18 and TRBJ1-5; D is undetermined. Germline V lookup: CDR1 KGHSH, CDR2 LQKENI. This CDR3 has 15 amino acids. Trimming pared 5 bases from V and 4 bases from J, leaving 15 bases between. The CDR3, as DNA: TGTGCCAGCTCATCCTCCGCCCAACGGAATCAGCCCCAGCATTTT. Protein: CASSSSAQRNQPQHF. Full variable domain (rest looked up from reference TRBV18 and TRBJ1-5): NAGVMQNPRHLVRRRGQEARLRCSPMKGHSHVYWYRQLPEEGLKFMVYLQKENIIDESGMPKERFSAEFPKEGPSILRIQQVVRGDSAAYFCASSSSAQRNQPQHFGDGTRLSIL.

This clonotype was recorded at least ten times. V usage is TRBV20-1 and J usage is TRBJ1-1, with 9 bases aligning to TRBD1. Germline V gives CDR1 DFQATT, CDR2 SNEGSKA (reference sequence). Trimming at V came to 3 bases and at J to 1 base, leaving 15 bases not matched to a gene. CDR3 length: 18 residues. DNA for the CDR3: TGCAGTGCTAGGATCAATCCAGGACAGGGGCAGGGGAACACTGAAGCTTTCTTT. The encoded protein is CSARINPGQGQGNTEAFF.

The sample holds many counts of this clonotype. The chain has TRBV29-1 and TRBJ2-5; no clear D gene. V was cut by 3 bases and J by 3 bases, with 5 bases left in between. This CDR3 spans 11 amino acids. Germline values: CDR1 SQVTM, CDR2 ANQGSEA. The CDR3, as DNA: TGCAGCGTTGACAGGAAAGAGACCCAGTACTTC. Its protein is CSVDRKETQYF.

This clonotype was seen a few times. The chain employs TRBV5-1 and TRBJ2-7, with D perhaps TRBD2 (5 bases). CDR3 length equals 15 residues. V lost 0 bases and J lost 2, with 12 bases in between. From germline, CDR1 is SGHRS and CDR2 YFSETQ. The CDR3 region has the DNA TGCGCCAGCAGCTTGGATCCGGGGAGCGCCTACGAGCAGTACTTC. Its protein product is CASSLDPGSAYEQYF.

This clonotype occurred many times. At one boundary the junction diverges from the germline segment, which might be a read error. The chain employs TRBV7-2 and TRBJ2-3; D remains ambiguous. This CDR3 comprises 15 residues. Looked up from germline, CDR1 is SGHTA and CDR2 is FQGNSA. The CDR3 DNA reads TGTGCCAGCACCTTATTCTGGTCCAGCACAGATACGCAGTATTTT. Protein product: CASTLFWSSTDTQYF. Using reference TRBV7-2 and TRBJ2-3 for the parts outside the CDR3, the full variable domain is GAGVSQSPSNKVTEKGKDVELRCDPISGHTALYWYRQSLGQGLEFLIYFQGNSAPDKSGLPSDRFSAERTGGSVSTLTIQRTQQEDSAVYLCASTLFWSSTDTQYFGPGTRLTVL.

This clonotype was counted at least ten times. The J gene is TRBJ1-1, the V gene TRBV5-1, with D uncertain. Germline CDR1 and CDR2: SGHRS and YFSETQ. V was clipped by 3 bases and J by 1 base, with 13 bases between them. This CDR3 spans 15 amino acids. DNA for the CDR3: TGCGCCAGCAGCTCCCTTGGGCGGACGAACACTGAAGCTTTCTTT. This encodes CASSSLGRTNTEAFF.

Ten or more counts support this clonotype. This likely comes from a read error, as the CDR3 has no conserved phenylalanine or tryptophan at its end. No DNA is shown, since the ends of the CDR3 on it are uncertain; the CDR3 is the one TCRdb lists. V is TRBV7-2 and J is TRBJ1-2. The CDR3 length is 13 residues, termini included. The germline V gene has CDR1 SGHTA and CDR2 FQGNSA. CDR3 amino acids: CASSEDWGGRAIA.

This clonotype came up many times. The CDR3 sequence: CASSLQRINSPLHF. CDR3 bases: TGTGCCAGCAGCCTTCAACGGATTAATTCACCCCTCCACTTT. This rearrangement joins TRBV9 to TRBJ1-6; no reliable D call. V was clipped by 4 bases and J by 6 bases, with 11 bases between them. The CDR3 is 14 amino acids. Germline CDR1 reads SGDLS; CDR2 reads YYNGEE. Based on the CDR3 plus reference TRBV9 and TRBJ1-6, the full variable domain is DSGVTQTPKHLITATGQRVTLRCSPRSGDLSVYWYQQSLDQGLQFLIQYYNGEERAKGNILERFSAQQFPDLHSELNLSSLELGDSALYFCASSLQRINSPLHFGNGTRLTVT.

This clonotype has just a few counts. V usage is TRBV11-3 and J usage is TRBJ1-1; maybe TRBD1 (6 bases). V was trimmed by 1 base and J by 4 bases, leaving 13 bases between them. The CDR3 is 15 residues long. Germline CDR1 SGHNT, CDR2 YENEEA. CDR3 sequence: CASSLVGRGGTEAFF. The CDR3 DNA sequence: TGTGCCAGCAGCTTAGTGGGCAGGGGAGGCACTGAAGCTTTCTTT.

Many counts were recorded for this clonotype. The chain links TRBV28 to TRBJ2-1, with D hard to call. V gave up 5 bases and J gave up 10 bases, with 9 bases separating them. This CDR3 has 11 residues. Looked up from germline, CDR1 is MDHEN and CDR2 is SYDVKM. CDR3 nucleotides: TGTGCCAGCAGTCTGGTGCGCGAGCAGTTCTTC. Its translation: CASSLVREQFF.

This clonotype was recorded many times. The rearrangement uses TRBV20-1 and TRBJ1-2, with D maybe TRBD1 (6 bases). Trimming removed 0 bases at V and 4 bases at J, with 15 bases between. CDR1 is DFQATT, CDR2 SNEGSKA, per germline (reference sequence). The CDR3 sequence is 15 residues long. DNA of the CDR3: TGCAGTGCTAGAGATCCCGGCAAGGGGGTCTATGGCTACACCTTC. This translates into CSARDPGKGVYGYTF.

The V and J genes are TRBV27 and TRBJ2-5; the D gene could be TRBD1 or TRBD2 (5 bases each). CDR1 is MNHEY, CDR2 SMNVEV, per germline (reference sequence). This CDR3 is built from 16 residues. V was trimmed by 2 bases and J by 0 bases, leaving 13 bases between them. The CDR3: CASSLVEGPYQETQYF. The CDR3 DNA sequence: TGTGCCAGCAGTTTAGTAGAGGGGCCCTACCAAGAGACCCAGTACTTC.

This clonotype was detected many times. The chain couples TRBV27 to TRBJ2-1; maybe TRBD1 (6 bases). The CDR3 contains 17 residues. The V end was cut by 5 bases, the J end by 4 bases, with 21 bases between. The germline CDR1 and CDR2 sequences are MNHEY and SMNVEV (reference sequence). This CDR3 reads CASSPRQVPNLYNEQFF. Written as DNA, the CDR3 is TGTGCCAGCAGTCCCCGACAGGTTCCTAACCTTTACAATGAGCAGTTCTTC.

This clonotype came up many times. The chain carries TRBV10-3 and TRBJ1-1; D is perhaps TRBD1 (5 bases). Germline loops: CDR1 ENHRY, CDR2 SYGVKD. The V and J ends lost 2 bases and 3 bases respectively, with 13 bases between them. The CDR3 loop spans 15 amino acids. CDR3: CAISEGAGKDTEAFF. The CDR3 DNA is TGTGCCATCAGTGAGGGGGCAGGGAAGGACACTGAAGCTTTCTTT.

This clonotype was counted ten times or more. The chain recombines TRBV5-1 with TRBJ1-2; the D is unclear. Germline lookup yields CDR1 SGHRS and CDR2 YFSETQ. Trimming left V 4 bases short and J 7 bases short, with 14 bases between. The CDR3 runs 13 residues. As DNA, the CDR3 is TGCGCCAGCAGCGCACAGCCGTCCCTTGGCTACACCTTC. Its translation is CASSAQPSLGYTF.

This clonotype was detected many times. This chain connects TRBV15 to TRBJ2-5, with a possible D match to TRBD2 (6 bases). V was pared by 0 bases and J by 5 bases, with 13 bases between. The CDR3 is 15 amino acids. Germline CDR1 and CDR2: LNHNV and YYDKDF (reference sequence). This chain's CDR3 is CATSRDNRGRETQYF. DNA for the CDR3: TGTGCCACCAGCAGAGATAATAGAGGGAGGGAGACCCAGTACTTC. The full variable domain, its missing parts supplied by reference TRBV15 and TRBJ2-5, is DAMVIQNPRYQVTQFGKPVTLSCSQTLNHNVMYWYQQKSSQAPKLLFHYYDKDFNNEADTPDNFQSRRPNTSFCFLDIRSPGLGDTAMYLCATSRDNRGRETQYFGPGTRLLVL.

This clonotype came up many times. The CDR3 protein is CSAGAPNTEAFF. In nucleotides, the CDR3 is TGCAGTGCTGGCGCCCCCAACACTGAAGCTTTCTTT. The V call is TRBV20-1, the J call TRBJ1-1; D call uncertain. Germline-derived CDR1 and CDR2 are DFQATT and SNEGSKA (reference sequence). Trimming took off 5 bases at V and 2 bases at J, with 9 bases between the two ends. CDR3 size: 12 residues.

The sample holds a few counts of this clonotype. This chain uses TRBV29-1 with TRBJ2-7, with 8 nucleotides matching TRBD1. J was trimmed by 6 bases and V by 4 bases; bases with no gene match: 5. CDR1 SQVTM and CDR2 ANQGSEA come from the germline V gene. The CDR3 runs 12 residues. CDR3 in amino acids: CSVAPDRGEQYF. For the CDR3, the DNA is TGCAGCGTTGCCCCCGACAGGGGCGAGCAGTACTTC.

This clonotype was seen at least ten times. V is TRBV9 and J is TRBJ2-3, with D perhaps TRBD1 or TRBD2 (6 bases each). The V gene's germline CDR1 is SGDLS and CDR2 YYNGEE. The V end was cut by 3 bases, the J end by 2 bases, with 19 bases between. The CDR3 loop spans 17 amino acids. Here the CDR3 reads CASSGRDTHLYTDTQYF. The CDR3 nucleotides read TGTGCCAGCAGCGGGAGGGACACCCACCTTTACACAGATACGCAGTATTTT.

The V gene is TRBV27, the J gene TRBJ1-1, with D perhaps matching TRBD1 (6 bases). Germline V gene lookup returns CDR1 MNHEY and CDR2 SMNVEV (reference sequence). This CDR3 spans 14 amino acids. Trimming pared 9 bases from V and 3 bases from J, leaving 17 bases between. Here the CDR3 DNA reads TGTGCCAGTAGACTACTTAGGGGGGACACTGAAGCTTTCTTT. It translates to CASRLLRGDTEAFF.

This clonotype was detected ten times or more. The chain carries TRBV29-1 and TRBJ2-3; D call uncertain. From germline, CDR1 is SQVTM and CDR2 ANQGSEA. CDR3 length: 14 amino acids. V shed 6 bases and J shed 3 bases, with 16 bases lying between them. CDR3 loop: CSVAAASVTDTQYF. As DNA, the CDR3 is TGCAGCGTCGCCGCAGCGTCTGTAACAGATACGCAGTATTTT.

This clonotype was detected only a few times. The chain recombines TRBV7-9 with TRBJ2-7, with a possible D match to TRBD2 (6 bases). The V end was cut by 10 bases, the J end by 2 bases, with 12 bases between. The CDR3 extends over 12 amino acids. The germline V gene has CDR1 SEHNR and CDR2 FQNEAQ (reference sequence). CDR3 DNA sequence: TGTGCCACCGGAGGGGCCGCCTACGAGCAGTACTTC. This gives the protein CATGGAAYEQYF.

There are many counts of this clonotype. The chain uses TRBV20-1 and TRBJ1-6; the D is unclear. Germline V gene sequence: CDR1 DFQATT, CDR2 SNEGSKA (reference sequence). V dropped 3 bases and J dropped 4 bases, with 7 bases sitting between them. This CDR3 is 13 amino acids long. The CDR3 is CSASRNYNSPLHF. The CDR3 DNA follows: TGCAGTGCTAGTCGGAATTATAATTCACCCCTCCACTTT.

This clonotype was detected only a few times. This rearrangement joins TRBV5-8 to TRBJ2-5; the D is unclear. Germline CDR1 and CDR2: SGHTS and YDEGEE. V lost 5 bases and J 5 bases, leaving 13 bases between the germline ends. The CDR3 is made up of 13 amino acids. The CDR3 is CASRVASFETQYF. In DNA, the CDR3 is TGTGCCAGCAGAGTGGCGTCATTCGAGACCCAGTACTTC.

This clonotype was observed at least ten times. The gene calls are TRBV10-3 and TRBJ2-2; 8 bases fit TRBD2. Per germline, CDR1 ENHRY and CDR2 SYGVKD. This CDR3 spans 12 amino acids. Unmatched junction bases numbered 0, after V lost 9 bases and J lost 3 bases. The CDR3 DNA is TGTGCCATGCGGGGGGACACCGGGGAGCTGTTTTTT. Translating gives CAMRGDTGELFF.

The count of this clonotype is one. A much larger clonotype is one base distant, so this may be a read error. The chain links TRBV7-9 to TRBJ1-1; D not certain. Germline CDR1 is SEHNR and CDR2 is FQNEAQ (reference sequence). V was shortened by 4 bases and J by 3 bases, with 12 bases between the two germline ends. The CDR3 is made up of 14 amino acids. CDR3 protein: CASSSRTFDTEAFF. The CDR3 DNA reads TGTGCCAGCAGCTCTAGGACGTTCGACACTGAAGCTTTCTTT. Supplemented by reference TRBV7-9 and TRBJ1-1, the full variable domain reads DTGVSQNPRHKITKRGQNVTFRCDPISEHNRLYWYRQTLGQGPEFLTYFQNEAQLEKSRLLSDRFSAERPKGSFSTLEIQRTEQGDSAMYLCASSSRTFDTEAFFGQGTRLTVV.